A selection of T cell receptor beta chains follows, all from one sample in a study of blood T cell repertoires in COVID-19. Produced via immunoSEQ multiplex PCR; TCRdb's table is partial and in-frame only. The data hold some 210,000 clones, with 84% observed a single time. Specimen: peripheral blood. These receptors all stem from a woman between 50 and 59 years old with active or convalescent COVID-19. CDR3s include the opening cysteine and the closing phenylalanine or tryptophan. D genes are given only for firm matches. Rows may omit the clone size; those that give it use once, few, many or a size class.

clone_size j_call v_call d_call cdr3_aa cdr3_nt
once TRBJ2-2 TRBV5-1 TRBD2 CASSHRLAGERTGELFF TGCGCCAGCAGCCACCGCCTAGCGGGAGAGCGCACCGGGGAGCTGTTTTTT
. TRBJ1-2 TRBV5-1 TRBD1 CASGQGNNRNGYTF TGCGCCAGCGGACAGGGAAATAATAGAAATGGCTACACCTTC
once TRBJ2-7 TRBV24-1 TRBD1 CATSDSGQRGGHEQYF TGTGCCACCAGTGATTCCGGACAGAGAGGGGGCCACGAGCAGTACTTC
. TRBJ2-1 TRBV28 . CASSFVSSGLGNEQFF TGTGCCAGCAGTTTTGTTTCTTCGGGATTGGGCAATGAGCAGTTCTTC
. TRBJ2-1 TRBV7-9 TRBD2 CASSLALAGANEQFF TGTGCCAGCAGCTTAGCGTTAGCGGGAGCCAATGAGCAGTTCTTC
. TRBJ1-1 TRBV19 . CASSIRHMNTEAFF TGTGCCAGTAGTATAAGACATATGAACACTGAAGCTTTCTTT
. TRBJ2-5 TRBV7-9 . CASSIRHGTGQETQYF TGTGCCAGCAGCATTAGACACGGGACTGGGCAAGAGACCCAGTACTTC
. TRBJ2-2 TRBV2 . CASNPKNTGELFF TGTGCCAGCAATCCCAAGAACACCGGGGAGCTGTTTTTT
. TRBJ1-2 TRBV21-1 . CASSKRGSDSYYGYTF TGTGCCAGCAGCAAAAGGGGGTCGGACAGTTACTATGGCTACACCTTC
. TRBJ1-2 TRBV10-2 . CASSDSYGYTF TGCGCCAGCAGTGACAGCTATGGCTACACCTTC
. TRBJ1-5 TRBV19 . CASSIPGAGNQPQHF TGTGCCAGTAGTATTCCAGGGGCTGGTAATCAGCCCCAGCATTTT
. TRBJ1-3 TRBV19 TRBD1 CASSRTGGSGNTIYF TGTGCCAGTAGCCGGACAGGGGGCTCTGGAAACACCATATATTTT
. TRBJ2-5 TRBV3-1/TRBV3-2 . CASSQEPQRPMETQYF TGTGCCAGCAGCCAAGAACCCCAGCGGCCTATGGAGACCCAGTACTTC
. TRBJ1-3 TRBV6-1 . CASSERSRGRTIYF TGTGCCAGCAGTGAAAGGTCACGGGGGAGGACCATATATTTT
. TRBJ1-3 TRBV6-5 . CASTTRGNTIYF TGTGCCAGCACCACTCGAGGAAACACCATATATTTT
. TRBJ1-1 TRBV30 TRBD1 CAWADRGYTEAFF TGTGCCTGGGCCGACAGGGGATACACTGAAGCTTTCTTT
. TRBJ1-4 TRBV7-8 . CASSLRRELNEKLFF TGTGCCAGCAGCCTACGACGGGAGTTAAATGAAAAACTGTTTTTT
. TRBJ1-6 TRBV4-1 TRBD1 CASSQVGLPGTGGRSPLHF TGCGCCAGCAGCCAAGTTGGCTTGCCCGGGACAGGGGGGCGTTCACCCCTCCACTTT
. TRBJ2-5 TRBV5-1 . CASSFGVASQETQYF TGCGCCAGCAGCTTTGGAGTAGCGTCACAAGAGACCCAGTACTTC
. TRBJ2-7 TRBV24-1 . CATSDPALGEQYF TGTGCCACCAGTGACCCTGCACTAGGCGAGCAGTACTTC
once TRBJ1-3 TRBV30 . CAWKSSGAPGNTIYF TGTGCCTGGAAGAGTTCAGGGGCGCCCGGAAACACCATATATTTT
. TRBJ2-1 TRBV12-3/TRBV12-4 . CASSGNSVQFF TGTGCCAGCTCCGGCAACAGTGTGCAGTTCTTC
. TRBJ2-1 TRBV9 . CASSVLTGSYNEQFF TGTGCCAGCAGCGTTCTCACAGGTTCCTACAATGAGCAGTTCTTC
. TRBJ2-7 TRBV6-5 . CASTLRGDYSYEQYF TGTGCCAGCACCTTGCGCGGGGATTACTCCTACGAGCAGTACTTC
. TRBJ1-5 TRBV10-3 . CAISESGSNQPQHF TGTGCCATCAGTGAGTCAGGGAGCAACCAGCCCCAGCATTTT
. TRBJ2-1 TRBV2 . CASIKDSFNEQFF TGTGCCAGCATAAAGGACAGTTTCAATGAGCAGTTCTTC
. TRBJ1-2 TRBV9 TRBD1 CASSPSPRTGYGYTF TGTGCCAGCAGCCCGAGCCCTCGGACAGGGTATGGCTACACCTTC
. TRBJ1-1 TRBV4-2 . CASSQDHRTPNTEAFF TGTGCCAGCAGCCAAGATCATAGGACACCGAACACTGAAGCTTTCTTT
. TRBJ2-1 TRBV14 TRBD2 CASSLAGGGEQFF TGTGCCAGCTCACTAGCGGGGGGCGGTGAGCAGTTCTTC
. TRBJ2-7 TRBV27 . CASSLFFGGEQYF TGTGCCAGCAGTTTATTTTTCGGAGGCGAGCAGTACTTC
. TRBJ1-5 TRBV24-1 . CATSDSLLRVQHF TGTGCCACCAGTGATTCTTTATTGAGAGTCCAGCATTTT
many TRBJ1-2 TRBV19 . CASSIDVTGPSGYTF TGTGCCAGTAGTATAGACGTTACAGGCCCCAGCGGCTACACCTTC
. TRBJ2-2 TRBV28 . CASSFGPTGELFF TGTGCCAGCAGTTTCGGTCCCACCGGGGAGCTGTTTTTT
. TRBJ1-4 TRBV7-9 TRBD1 CASSSLTGGNEKLFF TGTGCCAGCAGCTCATTGACAGGGGGTAATGAAAAACTGTTTTTT
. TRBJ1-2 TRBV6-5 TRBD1 CASSSQGPNGYTF TGTGCCAGCAGCTCACAGGGGCCGAATGGCTACACCTTC
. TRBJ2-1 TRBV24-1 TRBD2 CATSDTGLTEGNEQFF TGTGCCACCAGTGATACGGGACTAACTGAGGGCAATGAGCAGTTCTTC
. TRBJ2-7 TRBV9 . CASSSDSSGPYEQYF TGTGCCAGCAGCTCCGACTCCTCCGGCCCCTACGAGCAGTACTTC
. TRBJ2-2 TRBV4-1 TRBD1 CASRDGQGGGELFF TGCGCCAGCAGGGATGGACAGGGAGGCGGGGAGCTGTTTTTT
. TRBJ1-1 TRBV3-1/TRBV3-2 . CASSSMNTEAFF TGTGCCAGCAGCTCTATGAACACTGAAGCTTTCTTT
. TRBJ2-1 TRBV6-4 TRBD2 CASSDRPLIAGALSEQFF TGTGCCAGCAGTGACCGGCCCTTAATAGCGGGAGCCCTCAGTGAGCAGTTCTTC
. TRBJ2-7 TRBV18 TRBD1 CASSPGQGTEQYF TGTGCCAGCTCACCGGGACAGGGGACCGAGCAGTACTTC
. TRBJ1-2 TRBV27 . CASSTRGGGYGYTF TGTGCCAGCAGTACCCGGGGCGGAGGGTATGGCTACACCTTC
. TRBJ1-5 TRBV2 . CASRATQGPQHF TGTGCCAGCAGGGCCACTCAGGGGCCCCAGCATTTT
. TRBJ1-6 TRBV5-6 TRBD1 CASSWGQNNSPLHF TGTGCCAGCAGCTGGGGACAGAATAATTCACCCCTCCACTTT
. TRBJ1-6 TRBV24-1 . CATSEGESPLHF TGTGCCACCAGTGAAGGGGAATCACCCCTCCACTTT
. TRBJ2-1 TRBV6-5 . CASRSSEQFF TGTGCCAGCAGGTCATCTGAGCAGTTCTTC
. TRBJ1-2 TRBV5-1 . CASSSQGPPNYGYTF TGCGCCAGCAGCTCTCAGGGCCCTCCTAACTATGGCTACACCTTC
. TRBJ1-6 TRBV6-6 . CASSITNSPLHF TGTGCCAGCAGCATAACAAATTCACCCCTCCACTTT
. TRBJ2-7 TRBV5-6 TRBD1 CASSMILTGTSYEQYF TGTGCCAGCAGCATGATACTGACAGGGACCTCCTACGAGCAGTACTTC
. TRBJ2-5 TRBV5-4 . CASLRDSAYGETQYF TGTGCCAGCTTGCGGGACTCAGCTTATGGGGAGACCCAGTACTTC
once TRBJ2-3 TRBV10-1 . CASSAGNTQYF TGCGCCAGCAGTGCCGGGAATACGCAGTATTTT
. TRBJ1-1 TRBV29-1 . CSGQKAGTEAFF TGCAGCGGGCAAAAGGCGGGCACTGAAGCTTTCTTT
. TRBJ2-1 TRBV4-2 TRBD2 CASSQAERGNNEQFF TGTGCCAGCAGCCAAGCTGAGCGGGGAAACAATGAGCAGTTCTTC
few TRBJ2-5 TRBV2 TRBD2 CASRASGASRETQYF TGTGCCAGTAGGGCTAGCGGGGCTTCCAGGGAGACCCAGTACTTC
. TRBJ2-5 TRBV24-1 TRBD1 CATSDSRGQQETQYF TGTGCCACCAGTGACTCCCGGGGACAGCAAGAGACCCAGTACTTC
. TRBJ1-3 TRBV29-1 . CSVGGPSGNTIYF TGCAGCGTTGGGGGGCCCTCTGGAAACACCATATATTTT
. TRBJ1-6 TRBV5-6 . CASSLDRARSPLHF TGTGCCAGCAGCTTGGACAGGGCTAGGTCACCCCTCCACTTT
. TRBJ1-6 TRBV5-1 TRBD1 CASSFGTDSPLHF TGCGCCAGCAGCTTTGGGACAGATTCACCCCTCCACTTT
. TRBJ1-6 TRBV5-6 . CASSATGTRYNSPLHF TGTGCCAGCTCCGCTACCGGGACACGGTATAATTCACCCCTCCACTTT
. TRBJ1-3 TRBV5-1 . CASREPSGNTIYF TGCGCCAGCCGGGAACCCTCTGGAAACACCATATATTTT